The 23 T cell receptor beta chains below all came from one sample that was sequenced in a study of blood T cell repertoires in COVID-19. The table came from immunoSEQ multiplex PCR; TCRdb's copy has only in-frame clones and leaves some out. The sample contains 300,000 or so clones, 90% of which appear only once. Sequences were obtained from peripheral blood. The receptors come from a woman in her 30s with COVID-19, enrolled during active disease.

CDR3 sequence: CAWSVDRGNTEAFF. The CDR3 DNA is TGTGCCTGGAGTGTGGACAGGGGGAACACTGAAGCTTTCTTT. J is TRBJ1-1 and V is TRBV30, with 9 bases that match TRBD1. CDR1 and CDR2 from the germline V gene are GTSNPN and SVGIG (reference sequence). This CDR3 has 14 amino acids. V trimming: 0 bases; J trimming: 1 base; junction bases outside the gene matches: 0.

This clone was observed a single time. The chain combines TRBV7-2 with TRBJ2-3; maybe TRBD1 (6 bases). The CDR3 spans 15 residues. V lost 1 base and J lost 1, with 9 bases in between. Germline CDR1 SGHTA, CDR2 FQGNSA. Here the CDR3 DNA reads TGTGCCAGCAGCTTAGTGGGGGCGGGCACAGATACGCAGTATTTT. Translated: CASSLVGAGTDTQYF. Full variable domain (remainder filled in from reference TRBV7-2 and TRBJ2-3): GAGVSQSPSNKVTEKGKDVELRCDPISGHTALYWYRQSLGQGLEFLIYFQGNSAPDKSGLPSDRFSAERTGGSVSTLTIQRTQQEDSAVYLCASSLVGAGTDTQYFGPGTRLTVL.

The rearrangement uses TRBV6-5 and TRBJ1-4, with 7 bases identical to TRBD1. After removal of 6 bases from V and 8 bases from J, the junction contained 0 bases not matched to a gene. This CDR3 spans 11 amino acids. Germline values: CDR1 MNHEY, CDR2 SVGAGI. DNA for the CDR3: TGTGCCAGCAGACAGGGGGAAAAACTGTTTTTT. Encoded protein: CASRQGEKLFF.

V usage is TRBV7-9 and J usage is TRBJ1-2; no clear D gene. Germline V gene lookup returns CDR1 SEHNR and CDR2 FQNEAQ (reference sequence). The CDR3 contains 15 residues. Between the trimmed V and J ends, which lost 0 bases and 8 bases, there was a span of 16 bases. This CDR3 is CASSLAMDSYGGYTF. The CDR3 DNA follows: TGTGCCAGCAGCTTAGCGATGGACTCCTACGGCGGCTACACCTTC.

The rearrangement uses TRBV30 and TRBJ2-7, with a weak D call TRBD2 (5 bases). Trimming removed 2 bases at V and 0 bases at J, with 11 bases between. The germline V gene has CDR1 GTSNPN and CDR2 SVGIG (reference sequence). This CDR3 contains 14 residues. This chain's CDR3 is CAWSIRRSSYEQYF. DNA for the CDR3: TGTGCCTGGAGTATTAGGAGGAGCTCCTACGAGCAGTACTTC.

This clone has just one count. The V gene is TRBV2, the J gene TRBJ2-1, with 11 bases lining up with TRBD2. In germline, CDR1 is SNHLY, CDR2 FYNNEI. J lost 2 bases, V lost 8 bases, and 5 bases had no gene match. The CDR3 consists of 15 residues. The CDR3 protein is CASGETSGTYNEQFF. For the CDR3, the DNA is TGTGCCAGCGGAGAGACTAGCGGGACCTACAATGAGCAGTTCTTC.

This chain connects TRBV3-1 (or the pseudogene TRBV3-2) to TRBJ1-1; 7 bases align to TRBD1. Germline V CDR1 and CDR2: LGHDT, YNNKEL (reference sequence). Trimming at V came to 3 bases and at J to 1 base, leaving 2 bases not matched to a gene. CDR3 length equals 14 residues. The CDR3 reads CASSQGTANTEAFF. CDR3 coding DNA: TGTGCCAGCAGCCAGGGGACAGCGAACACTGAAGCTTTCTTT.

This chain uses TRBV2 with TRBJ1-4; D gene unclear. This CDR3 spans 15 amino acids. V was cut by 7 bases and J by 7 bases, with 19 bases left in between. Germline assignment: CDR1 SNHLY and CDR2 FYNNEI. The CDR3 spells CASIREDGFGEKLFF. As DNA, the CDR3 is TGTGCCAGCATCCGCGAAGATGGTTTTGGTGAAAAACTGTTTTTT.

The chain carries TRBV5-1 and TRBJ1-2; weak D call: TRBD1 (6 bases). Per germline, CDR1 SGHRS and CDR2 YFSETQ. The CDR3 has 15 residues. The V gene lost 0 bases and the J gene lost 4 bases, with 13 bases spanning the gap. This CDR3 is CASSLEVQGGYGYTF. DNA of the CDR3: TGCGCCAGCAGCTTGGAGGTACAGGGCGGCTATGGCTACACCTTC.

The chain employs TRBV3-1 (or the pseudogene TRBV3-2) and TRBJ1-2, with a tentative D call TRBD1 (5 bases). The CDR3 is 20 residues long. Germline V gene lookup returns CDR1 LGHDT and CDR2 YNNKEL (reference sequence). V dropped 4 bases and J dropped 4 bases, with 31 bases sitting between them. The CDR3 DNA follows: TGTGCCAGCAGCCCACCAGGGTTCGGCACCCTGGTCGGGTTTTCCTATGGCTACACCTTC. Protein sequence: CASSPPGFGTLVGFSYGYTF.

This rearrangement joins TRBV5-1 to TRBJ1-4; D ambiguous. V was trimmed by 0 bases and J by 8 bases, leaving 14 bases between them. CDR3 length equals 15 residues. Germline V lookup: CDR1 SGHRS, CDR2 YFSETQ. CDR3 sequence reads: CASSLASEPGEKLFF. For the CDR3, the DNA is TGCGCCAGCAGCTTGGCGTCGGAACCGGGGGAAAAACTGTTTTTT.

The CDR3 loop reads CASSPDSASYGYTF. The CDR3, as DNA: TGTGCCAGCAGCCCGGACAGCGCTAGCTATGGCTACACCTTC. This chain links TRBV7-2 with TRBJ1-2; D is possibly TRBD1 (6 bases). Per the germline V gene, CDR1 is SGHTA and CDR2 is FQGNSA. CDR3 length: 14 amino acids. V dropped 5 bases and J dropped 4 bases, with 14 bases sitting between them.

This chain joins TRBV28 and TRBJ1-2, with TRBD1 matching over 9 bases. There are 16 residues in the CDR3. With V trimmed by 6 bases and J by 7 bases, 15 bases remained unmatched. Looked up from germline, CDR1 is MDHEN and CDR2 is SYDVKM. CDR3 region: CASRNGDLGQGGGYTF. The CDR3 DNA is TGTGCCAGCAGAAACGGAGACCTGGGACAGGGTGGTGGCTACACCTTC.

CDR3 nucleotide sequence: TGTGCCAGTAATATCCGGGACAGGGATGGCTACACCTTC. Amino acid sequence: CASNIRDRDGYTF. J is TRBJ1-2 and V is TRBV19, with TRBD1 identical over 9 bases. V shed 7 bases and J 6 bases; nucleotides not matched to a gene: 6. Germline values: CDR1 LNHDA, CDR2 SQIVND (reference sequence). The CDR3 is made up of 13 amino acids.

The rearrangement uses TRBV5-5 and TRBJ2-2; 16 positions agree with TRBD2. J gave up 7 bases and V 4 bases, and 10 bases lay outside the gene matches. Germline CDR1 is SGHKS and CDR2 is YYEKEE (reference sequence). The CDR3 extends over 18 amino acids. The chain's CDR3 is CASSLFGTSGRADGELFF. The CDR3 DNA sequence: TGTGCCAGCAGCCTGTTCGGGACTAGCGGGAGGGCCGACGGGGAGCTGTTTTTT.

The rearrangement joins TRBV30 to TRBJ1-5; D gene uncertain. V was cut by 1 base and J by 7 bases, with 23 bases left in between. The germline CDR1 and CDR2 sequences are GTSNPN and SVGIG (reference sequence). This CDR3 is built from 17 residues. The CDR3: CAWSDLEAGFNGQPQHF. The CDR3 nucleotides are TGTGCCTGGAGTGACTTAGAGGCGGGGTTCAACGGCCAGCCCCAGCATTTT.

The V and J genes are TRBV6-5 and TRBJ2-3, with TRBD2 matching 11 bases. The length of the CDR3 is 15 residues. The germline V gene has CDR1 MNHEY and CDR2 SVGAGI. Losses at the gene ends were 6 bases for V and 5 bases for J; bases not matched to a gene: 7. The CDR3 spells CASRSLAGEIDTQYF. The CDR3 DNA sequence: TGTGCCAGCAGGTCACTAGCGGGAGAAATAGATACGCAGTATTTT.

This sequence joins TRBV4-1 and TRBJ2-2, with 10 bases matching TRBD2. The length of the CDR3 is 15 residues. Germline V gene lookup returns CDR1 MGHRA and CDR2 YSYEKL. V was clipped by 3 bases and J by 8 bases; unmatched bases: 6. The CDR3 nucleotides read TGCGCCAGCAGCCACTCTAGCGGGAGTCGTGGGGAGCTGTTTTTT. The encoded protein is CASSHSSGSRGELFF.

The V and J genes are TRBV29-1 and TRBJ1-1; perhaps TRBD1 as D (6 bases). V was trimmed by 4 bases and J by 4 bases, leaving 16 bases between them. Germline lookup yields CDR1 SQVTM and CDR2 ANQGSEA. The CDR3 runs 14 residues. DNA for the CDR3: TGCAGCGTTGCGGGCAGGGGTGGTGGCACTGAAGCTTTCTTT. Translated, it gives CSVAGRGGGTEAFF.

V is TRBV9 and J is TRBJ2-7; 11 bases map to TRBD1. Trimming at V came to 4 bases and at J to 6 bases, leaving 9 bases not matched to a gene. Per germline, CDR1 SGDLS and CDR2 YYNGEE. The CDR3 extends over 15 amino acids. CDR3 nucleotide sequence: TGTGCCAGCAGCAACGCCGGACAGGGGGCAGGCGAGCAGTACTTC. Encoded protein: CASSNAGQGAGEQYF.

The chain combines TRBV5-1 with TRBJ2-3, with 7 nucleotides matching TRBD2. Looked up from germline, CDR1 is SGHRS and CDR2 is YFSETQ. J gave up 2 bases and V 4 bases, and 10 bases lay outside the gene matches. This CDR3 is 16 amino acids long. Here the CDR3 DNA reads TGCGCCAGCAGCCCGGGGTCTAGCGGATCCACAGATACGCAGTATTTT. Protein sequence: CASSPGSSGSTDTQYF.

This clone appeared a single time. The chain has TRBV6-5 and TRBJ1-2, with D unresolved. The CDR3 is 13 amino acids. Per the germline V gene, CDR1 is MNHEY and CDR2 is SVGAGI. Trimming pared 11 bases from V and 5 bases from J, leaving 18 bases between. The CDR3 loop reads CAAARAGVYGYTF. Written as DNA, the CDR3 is TGTGCCGCCGCGCGGGCCGGCGTTTATGGCTACACCTTC.

The V call is TRBV11-2, the J call TRBJ1-3, with unresolved D. V lost 5 bases, J lost 0 bases, and 11 bases lay in between. This CDR3 is built from 15 residues. The germline gives CDR1 SGHAT, CDR2 FQNNGV. The CDR3 sequence: CASSTVRSSGNTIYF. CDR3 DNA: TGTGCCAGCAGCACGGTGCGGAGCTCTGGAAACACCATATATTTT.